One and the same sample provided the 17 T cell receptor beta chains below, sequenced in a study of a mutant IDH1 vaccine in newly diagnosed glioma. Time point of the sample: week 11, during vaccination. Vaccine doses each comprised 300 ug of mutant IDH1 20-mer peptide, with topical imiquimod. For these receptors, no antigen is known. TCRdb keeps only in-frame clones here, not all; method: immunoSEQ multiplex PCR. The data show tens of thousands of clones, under 90% seen once. The sample consisted of PBMCs, taken from a glioma patient whose treatment included an IDH1 peptide vaccine. All receptors come from a man aged 45-65 years with glioma.

This chain joins TRBV7-8 and TRBJ1-5; TRBD1 matches at 7 bases. The germline V gene has CDR1 SGHVS and CDR2 FQNEAQ. This CDR3 spans 18 amino acids. Trimming removed 5 bases from V and 0 bases from J; junction bases left unmatched: 13. In nucleotides, the CDR3 is TGTGCCAGCAGCCCTGACAGGGTGAGGGACTATAGCAATCAGCCCCAGCATTTT. It codes for CASSPDRVRDYSNQPQHF. Together with reference TRBV7-8 and TRBJ1-5, the CDR3 gives the full variable domain: GAGVSQSPRYKVAKRGQDVALRCDPISGHVSLFWYQQALGQGPEFLTYFQNEAQLDKSGLPSDRFFAERPEGSVSTLKIQRTQQEDSAVYLCASSPDRVRDYSNQPQHFGDGTRLSIL.

The chain couples TRBV25-1 to TRBJ2-2; D assignment may be TRBD1 or TRBD2 (5 bases each). Trimming removed 10 bases from V and 6 bases from J, with 9 bases in between. The CDR3 sequence is 11 residues long. Germline lookup yields CDR1 MGHDK and CDR2 SYGVNS. CDR3 in amino acids: CATWGSGELFF. CDR3 in DNA: TGTGCCACCTGGGGGTCCGGGGAGCTGTTTTTT.

The chain has TRBV2 and TRBJ2-7; weak D call: TRBD2 (5 bases). This CDR3 contains 13 residues. The V and J ends lost 7 bases and 0 bases respectively, with 10 bases between them. Germline loops: CDR1 SNHLY, CDR2 FYNNEI. The CDR3 region has the DNA TGTGCCAGCATGGGAGTTAGCTCCTACGAGCAGTACTTC. This codes for CASMGVSSYEQYF. Complete variable domain (other parts from reference TRBV2 and TRBJ2-7): EPEVTQTPSHQVTQMGQEVILRCVPISNHLYFYWYRQILGQKVEFLVSFYNNEISEKSEIFDDQFSVERPDGSNFTLKIRSTKLEDSAMYFCASMGVSSYEQYFGPGTRLTVT.

V and J are TRBV11-2 and TRBJ1-4, with D maybe TRBD1 (5 bases). There are 15 residues in the CDR3. V dropped 5 bases and J dropped 0 bases, with 10 bases sitting between them. Looked up from germline, CDR1 is SGHAT and CDR2 is FQNNGV. For the CDR3, the DNA is TGTGCCAGCAGCCTCCGGGGGACAACTAATGAAAAACTGTTTTTT. It is translated as CASSLRGTTNEKLFF.

The chain combines TRBV5-1 with TRBJ1-2; D perhaps matches TRBD1 (5 bases). The CDR3 has 13 amino acids. Germline values: CDR1 SGHRS, CDR2 YFSETQ. Between the trimmed V and J ends, which lost 6 bases and 7 bases, there was a span of 16 bases. CDR3 sequence (DNA): TGCGCCAGCACGACAGAAAGCAATTTTGGCTACACCTTC. Translated, it gives CASTTESNFGYTF.

The chain employs TRBV5-1 and TRBJ1-1; TRBD1 agrees at 10 bases. Trimming took 0 bases from V and 4 from J; bases not matched to a gene: 6. CDR1 SGHRS and CDR2 YFSETQ come from the germline V gene. CDR3 size: 16 residues. The CDR3 reads CASSLAQGQGSTEAFF. CDR3 nucleotides: TGCGCCAGCAGCTTGGCACAGGGACAGGGGAGCACTGAAGCTTTCTTT.

The chain employs TRBV19 and TRBJ1-4, with D perhaps TRBD1 (5 bases). Trimming cost V 7 bases and J 3 bases, with 21 bases left between them. Germline CDR1 and CDR2: LNHDA and SQIVND (reference sequence). The CDR3 length is 17 residues. DNA of the CDR3: TGTGCCAGTAACCCCCGGGGGGACCGGGGGGCTAATGAAAAACTGTTTTTT. The encoded protein is CASNPRGDRGANEKLFF.

This chain connects TRBV10-3 to TRBJ2-7, with no clear D. The CDR3 loop spans 12 amino acids. Trimming took 2 bases from V and 4 from J, leaving 6 bases between them. Germline lookup yields CDR1 ENHRY and CDR2 SYGVKD. The chain's CDR3 is CAISEGAYEQYF. DNA of the CDR3: TGTGCCATCAGTGAGGGAGCGTACGAGCAGTACTTC.

This chain joins TRBV5-1 and TRBJ2-2; TRBD2 might be the D (5 bases). Trimming shortened V by 2 bases and J by 3 bases, and 11 bases separated the two germline ends. The CDR3 extends over 15 amino acids. Germline lookup yields CDR1 SGHRS and CDR2 YFSETQ. CDR3 protein: CASSLSPGDTGELFF. CDR3 coding DNA: TGCGCCAGCAGCTTAAGCCCCGGGGACACCGGGGAGCTGTTTTTT.

The genes are TRBV28 and TRBJ2-7; TRBD1 matches 9 bases. CDR1 is MDHEN and CDR2 is SYDVKM in the germline V gene. The length of the CDR3 is 14 residues. V was clipped by 5 bases and J by 2 bases; unmatched bases: 4. The CDR3 sequence: CASSPGQGTYEQYF. CDR3 DNA sequence: TGTGCCAGCAGTCCAGGACAGGGGACCTACGAGCAGTACTTC.

This clone was found a few times. The DNA for the CDR3 is TGTGCCAGCAGCCAAGAGACAGGGGGCTCCTACGAGCAGTACTTC. As protein: CASSQETGGSYEQYF. The J gene is TRBJ2-7, the V gene TRBV4-2, with 9 bases fitting TRBD1. The CDR3 sequence is 15 residues long. Looked up from germline, CDR1 is LGHNA and CDR2 is YNFKEQ. The V gene end was trimmed by 0 bases and the J gene end by 0 bases; junction bases not matched to a gene: 0.

This clone turned up a few times. J is TRBJ1-5 and V is TRBV6-8; D gene unclear. This CDR3 is 11 amino acids long. The germline gives CDR1 MNHGY, CDR2 SAAAGT. Trimming cost V 6 bases and J 2 bases, with 2 bases left between them. The CDR3 bases are TGTGCCAGCAGCCGCAATCAGCCCCAGCATTTT. As protein: CASSRNQPQHF.

This clone was seen more than once but under ten times. The V and J genes are TRBV4-1 and TRBJ2-7; a weak D match, TRBD1 (5 bases). The V gene lost 3 bases and the J gene lost 5 bases, with 20 bases spanning the gap. The CDR3 runs to 16 residues. Germline CDR1 reads MGHRA; CDR2 reads YSYEKL. In DNA form, the CDR3 reads TGCGCCAGCAGCCAGTTCCCAGGGCAGGGTTTCCACGAGCAGTACTTC. This codes for CASSQFPGQGFHEQYF.

This clone was detected only once. The chain links TRBV27 to TRBJ2-2; 8 bases align to TRBD2. Germline assignment: CDR1 MNHEY and CDR2 SMNVEV (reference sequence). The ends lost 10 bases at V and 1 base at J; junction bases unmatched: 5. The CDR3 covers 14 residues. CDR3 DNA sequence: TGTGCCACCCAACTAGCGGTGAACACCGGGGAGCTGTTTTTT. It encodes CATQLAVNTGELFF.

The chain combines TRBV2 with TRBJ2-7; 8 bases map to TRBD1. Per the germline V gene, CDR1 is SNHLY and CDR2 is FYNNEI. The CDR3 consists of 14 residues. V lost 6 bases and J lost 2; bases outside the gene matches: 6. CDR3 coding DNA: TGTGCCAGCAGGGACAGGGTACCCCCCTACGAGCAGTACTTC. It specifies CASRDRVPPYEQYF. Based on the CDR3 plus reference TRBV2 and TRBJ2-7, the full variable domain is EPEVTQTPSHQVTQMGQEVILRCVPISNHLYFYWYRQILGQKVEFLVSFYNNEISEKSEIFDDQFSVERPDGSNFTLKIRSTKLEDSAMYFCASRDRVPPYEQYFGPGTRLTVT.

The J gene is TRBJ1-3, the V gene TRBV18; 8 bases line up with TRBD1. V lost 3 bases, J lost 2 bases, and 6 bases stayed unmatched. CDR3 length: 16 amino acids. The V gene's germline CDR1 is KGHSH and CDR2 LQKENI. The CDR3 DNA is TGTGCCAGCTCACCTTATACAGGGGGGACTGGAAACACCATATATTTT. It encodes CASSPYTGGTGNTIYF.

V gene TRBV9 combines with J gene TRBJ2-6; no clear D. CDR1 and CDR2 from the germline V gene are SGDLS and YYNGEE. The CDR3 loop spans 17 amino acids. V dropped 4 bases and J dropped 0 bases, with 14 bases sitting between them. In nucleotides, the CDR3 is TGTGCCAGCAGCTCCTCGCTAGGGCGCTCTGGGGCCAACGTCCTGACTTTC. Translated, it gives CASSSSLGRSGANVLTF. The full variable domain, in which reference TRBV9 and TRBJ2-6 provide the parts outside the CDR3, is DSGVTQTPKHLITATGQRVTLRCSPRSGDLSVYWYQQSLDQGLQFLIQYYNGEERAKGNILERFSAQQFPDLHSELNLSSLELGDSALYFCASSSSLGRSGANVLTFGAGSRLTVL.